This TCR beta chain was retrieved from a study of T cells in Graves' hyperthyroidism and ophthalmopathy. Overall study: Peripheral blood draws took place at initial diagnosis, ahead of any treatment.

Graves' hyperthyroidism showing no ophthalmopathy progression within 18 months was considered stable. Pregnant or lactating patients were excluded, as were those with uncontrolled infection or other autoimmune disease. Points on this clonotype: A read error may account for a junction end that differs from germline.

RNA transcripts gave rise to amplified TCR beta CDR3 regions. A first-round RT-PCR of the TCR CDR3 used the HTBI primer set. TCRdb processed the multiplex PCR reads anew with MiXCR; each CDR3 protein has one entry. Counted here are 400,000 to 600,000 distinct CDR3 sequences, roughly 20% occurring once; the ten biggest clones make up more than 25%. Germline CDR1 reads SGHAT; CDR2 reads FQNNGV. CDR3 size: 12 residues. This receptor was identified in a man between 18 and 35 years old with Graves' hyperthyroidism. The chain recombines TRBV11-2 with TRBJ1-1; D is unresolved. Sequencing used blood. The CDR3 nucleotides are TGTGCCTGCAGCCGAAGCCAAACTGAAGCTTTCTTT. It specifies CACSRSQTEAFF.